A single sample gave rise to the 32 T cell receptor beta chains below, sequenced in a study of shared clonotypes between healthy human individuals. Assay used: immunoSEQ multiplex PCR; TCRdb lists only in-frame clones, some missing. The repertoire consists of some 320,000 clones, with around 86% occurring once and the leading ten covering roughly 16%. Source material: memory CD8+ T cells sorted from blood. Subset given: CD45RO+ cells pooled with CCR7-negative TemRA cells. The receptor source for this set is a man between 18 and 35 years old in good health.

The V gene is TRBV9, the J gene TRBJ1-2, with 9 bases identical to TRBD1. V trimming: 3 bases; J trimming: 6 bases; junction bases outside the gene matches: 9. The CDR3 is 15 amino acids. Germline lookup yields CDR1 SGDLS and CDR2 YYNGEE. The CDR3 spells CASSEGTGRKNGYTF. CDR3 nucleotides: TGTGCCAGCAGCGAGGGGACAGGGCGGAAAAATGGCTACACCTTC.

V is TRBV4-1 and J is TRBJ2-3; D gene unclear. The germline gives CDR1 MGHRA, CDR2 YSYEKL. Trimming took off 0 bases at V and 4 bases at J, with 8 bases between the two ends. The CDR3 spans 14 residues. CDR3: CASSQDPRADTQYF. CDR3 bases: TGCGCCAGCAGCCAAGATCCCCGTGCAGATACGCAGTATTTT.

The chain is built from TRBV13 and TRBJ2-2; D is uncertain. V shed 1 base and J shed 0 bases, with 9 bases lying between them. The germline V gene has CDR1 PRHDT and CDR2 FYEKMQ (reference sequence). CDR3 length: 16 residues. The CDR3 sequence is CASSLESTANTGELFF. DNA of the CDR3: TGTGCCAGCAGCTTAGAATCCACCGCGAACACCGGGGAGCTGTTTTTT.

V is TRBV2 and J is TRBJ1-2; tentative D call: TRBD1 (5 bases). V was cut by 0 bases and J by 4 bases, with 15 bases left in between. CDR1 and CDR2 from the germline V gene are SNHLY and FYNNEI. The CDR3 has 16 residues. The CDR3 spells CASSEALSGGFYGYTF. CDR3 DNA sequence: TGTGCCAGCAGTGAAGCGCTTTCGGGGGGATTCTATGGCTACACCTTC. Full variable domain (remainder filled in from reference TRBV2 and TRBJ1-2): EPEVTQTPSHQVTQMGQEVILRCVPISNHLYFYWYRQILGQKVEFLVSFYNNEISEKSEIFDDQFSVERPDGSNFTLKIRSTKLEDSAMYFCASSEALSGGFYGYTFGSGTRLTVV.

This sequence joins TRBV7-9 and TRBJ1-2; the D is unclear. This CDR3 has 13 amino acids. V dropped 5 bases and J dropped 7 bases, with 14 bases sitting between them. The germline V gene has CDR1 SEHNR and CDR2 FQNEAQ (reference sequence). Here the CDR3 DNA reads TGTGCCAGCAGCCCTAACACCGGCGCTGGCTACACCTTC. It yields the protein CASSPNTGAGYTF.

This clone was recorded only once. V usage is TRBV29-1 and J usage is TRBJ2-5; 7 bases agree with TRBD2. Germline V gives CDR1 SQVTM, CDR2 ANQGSEA. The CDR3 spans 12 residues. V shed 4 bases, J shed 3 bases, and the junction held 2 bases outside the gene matches. The CDR3 spells CSVVAGEETQYF. The CDR3 nucleotides are TGCAGCGTTGTGGCGGGAGAAGAGACCCAGTACTTC. Based on the CDR3 plus reference TRBV29-1 and TRBJ2-5, the full variable domain is SAVISQKPSRDICQRGTSLTIQCQVDSQVTMMFWYRQQPGQSLTLIATANQGSEATYESGFVIDKFPISRPNLTFSTLTVSNMSPEDSSIYLCSVVAGEETQYFGPGTRLLVL.

The chain links TRBV4-1 to TRBJ2-1; the match to TRBD2 covers 10 bases. V dropped 3 bases and J dropped 4; count of bases not matched to a gene: 6. Germline V lookup: CDR1 MGHRA, CDR2 YSYEKL. This CDR3 has 16 amino acids. The CDR3 region has the DNA TGCGCCAGCAGCCAGTTAGCGGGGGGAGGGTACAATGAGCAGTTCTTC. Translated: CASSQLAGGGYNEQFF.

This clone was seen ten or more times. The genes are TRBV7-6 and TRBJ2-5; 7 nucleotides match TRBD2. Trimming removed 1 base from V and 5 bases from J; junction bases left unmatched: 10. Germline CDR1 SGHVS, CDR2 FNYEAQ. The CDR3 runs 16 residues. The CDR3 DNA sequence: TGTGCCAGCAGCTTAGGTGGGGGGAGGGCCCTCGAGACCCAGTACTTC. It is translated as CASSLGGGRALETQYF.

This clone was observed at least ten times. The J gene is TRBJ2-3, the V gene TRBV7-9; D remains ambiguous. Trimming removed 4 bases from V and 0 bases from J, with 11 bases in between. The germline gives CDR1 SEHNR, CDR2 FQNEAQ (reference sequence). The CDR3 runs to 15 residues. CDR3 loop: CASSSSGASTDTQYF. The DNA for the CDR3 is TGTGCCAGCAGCTCTTCCGGAGCTAGCACAGATACGCAGTATTTT. Full variable domain (missing parts from reference TRBV7-9 and TRBJ2-3): DTGVSQNPRHKITKRGQNVTFRCDPISEHNRLYWYRQTLGQGPEFLTYFQNEAQLEKSRLLSDRFSAERPKGSFSTLEIQRTEQGDSAMYLCASSSSGASTDTQYFGPGTRLTVL.

The chain is built from TRBV2 and TRBJ2-7; a possible D gene is TRBD2 (6 bases). The V gene's germline CDR1 is SNHLY and CDR2 FYNNEI. V dropped 2 bases and J dropped 3 bases, with 11 bases sitting between them. The CDR3 runs to 14 residues. CDR3 DNA: TGTGCCAGCAGTGAACTGGAGGGGTACTACGAGCAGTACTTC. The encoded protein is CASSELEGYYEQYF.

The rearrangement uses TRBV11-2 and TRBJ2-7, with 9 bases that match TRBD2. The ends lost 5 bases at V and 3 bases at J; junction bases unmatched: 11. CDR3 length: 16 amino acids. Germline V gene data show CDR1 as SGHAT and CDR2 as FQNNGV. The CDR3 DNA follows: TGTGCCAGCAGCCTGAGCTTAGCGGGAGCCCTCTACGAGCAGTACTTC. It specifies CASSLSLAGALYEQYF.

V is TRBV2 and J is TRBJ1-2; D unresolved. Germline-derived CDR1 and CDR2 are SNHLY and FYNNEI. V lost 4 bases and J lost 4, with 10 bases in between. The CDR3 length is 13 residues. CDR3 amino acids: CASSGGVPYGYTF. The CDR3 DNA sequence: TGTGCCAGCAGTGGCGGGGTGCCCTATGGCTACACCTTC. The full variable domain, completed using reference TRBV2 and TRBJ1-2, is EPEVTQTPSHQVTQMGQEVILRCVPISNHLYFYWYRQILGQKVEFLVSFYNNEISEKSEIFDDQFSVERPDGSNFTLKIRSTKLEDSAMYFCASSGGVPYGYTFGSGTRLTVV.

There are a few counts of this clone. Other nucleotide sequences from this sample produce the same CDR3. The chain links TRBV13 to TRBJ1-1, with D unclear. Germline loops: CDR1 PRHDT, CDR2 FYEKMQ (reference sequence). V lost 1 base, J lost 1 base, and 4 bases lay in between. This CDR3 comprises 13 residues. CDR3 DNA sequence: TGTGCCAGCAGCTTAGAGGGGAACACTGAAGCTTTCTTT. This translates into CASSLEGNTEAFF.

The chain employs TRBV7-2 and TRBJ1-6; TRBD1 might be the D (6 bases). Deletions cut 1 base from V and 9 bases from J, with 16 bases between. The germline gives CDR1 SGHTA, CDR2 FQGNSA. The CDR3 totals 16 residues. Written as DNA, the CDR3 is TGTGCCAGCAGCTTAGAGGGGGGGGCAAGGGTTTCACCCCTCCACTTT. It codes for CASSLEGGARVSPLHF.

The genes are TRBV4-1 and TRBJ2-7; D perhaps matches TRBD2 (5 bases). In germline, CDR1 is MGHRA, CDR2 YSYEKL. The CDR3 runs to 19 residues. The germline V and J ends were trimmed by 3 bases and 3 bases, with 27 bases remaining between them. DNA for the CDR3: TGCGCCAGCAGCCACCTCATTCCGGGGTGGCACCCGTTCCGCTACGAGCAGTACTTC. Its protein is CASSHLIPGWHPFRYEQYF.

In its sample, this clone was seen a few times. The chain couples TRBV7-8 to TRBJ2-3; the D gene could be TRBD1 or TRBD2 (5 bases each). The length of the CDR3 is 14 residues. Germline lookup yields CDR1 SGHVS and CDR2 FQNEAQ. V was trimmed by 7 bases and J by 1 base, leaving 12 bases between them. The CDR3 loop reads CASTRGWGTDTQYF. The CDR3 coding sequence is TGTGCCAGCACCCGGGGCTGGGGCACAGATACGCAGTATTTT.

The chain joins TRBV5-1 to TRBJ2-4, with D unresolved. The CDR3 runs to 16 residues. Trimming stripped 2 bases from V and 0 bases from J, with 12 bases between. In germline, CDR1 is SGHRS, CDR2 YFSETQ. CDR3 protein: CASSLDIYLAKNIQYF. The CDR3 DNA reads TGCGCCAGCAGCTTAGACATTTACCTAGCCAAAAACATTCAGTACTTC.

This rearrangement joins TRBV6-1 to TRBJ2-7, with D possibly being TRBD2 (5 bases). This CDR3 region has 14 residues. V was clipped by 7 bases and J by 5 bases, with 18 bases between them. Germline loops: CDR1 MNHNS, CDR2 SASEGT. The CDR3 is CASTPWRSTHEQYF. CDR3 bases: TGTGCCAGCACTCCGTGGAGGAGCACGCACGAGCAGTACTTC.

The chain links TRBV10-3 to TRBJ1-1; D remains ambiguous. This CDR3 spans 12 amino acids. Germline values: CDR1 ENHRY, CDR2 SYGVKD. V was clipped by 0 bases and J by 8 bases, with 7 bases between them. The CDR3 reads CAISESEVEAFF. The DNA for the CDR3 is TGTGCCATCAGTGAGTCTGAAGTCGAAGCTTTCTTT.

V and J are TRBV4-3 and TRBJ2-1, with D maybe TRBD2 (6 bases). V lost 0 bases and J lost 6, with 15 bases in between. Germline assignment: CDR1 LGHNA and CDR2 YSLEER. The CDR3 loop spans 16 amino acids. The CDR3 sequence: CASSQDPPSALNEQFF. The CDR3 DNA sequence: TGCGCCAGCAGCCAAGACCCGCCTAGCGCGCTCAATGAGCAGTTCTTC.

Turning to this clone: Other nucleotide sequences in the sample specify the same CDR3. The V gene is TRBV4-2, the J gene TRBJ2-7; 7 nucleotides agree with TRBD2. Germline lookup yields CDR1 LGHNA and CDR2 YNFKEQ. The J segment lost 3 bases and the V segment lost 4 bases, leaving 0 bases of the junction unmatched. CDR3 length: 12 residues. The CDR3 protein is CASSPGGYEQYF. CDR3 coding DNA: TGTGCCAGCAGCCCGGGGGGCTACGAGCAGTACTTC.

The gene calls are TRBV29-1 and TRBJ2-1; 13 bases map to TRBD2. This CDR3 is 15 amino acids long. Per germline, CDR1 SQVTM and CDR2 ANQGSEA. V was clipped by 3 bases and J by 8 bases; unmatched bases: 7. DNA of the CDR3: TGCAGCGTTGACGGACTAGCGGGAGTTATTGATGAGCAGTTCTTC. This translates into CSVDGLAGVIDEQFF.

J is TRBJ2-3 and V is TRBV5-6; possibly TRBD2 for D (5 bases). Germline CDR1 reads SGHDT; CDR2 reads YYEEEE. With 4 bases removed from V and 2 bases from J, the gap between germline ends came to 26 bases. This CDR3 has 19 amino acids. The CDR3 DNA reads TGTGCCAGCAGCCTGATCTCTTCGTATGGTTTCGGGATCACAGATACGCAGTATTTT. Translation gives CASSLISSYGFGITDTQYF.

The V gene is TRBV9, the J gene TRBJ1-2; TRBD1 is a possible D gene (5 bases). Per the germline V gene, CDR1 is SGDLS and CDR2 is YYNGEE. The germline V and J ends were trimmed by 3 bases and 1 base, with 16 bases remaining between them. The length of the CDR3 is 16 residues. This CDR3 reads CASSGGAGPLNYGYTF. The CDR3 nucleotides read TGTGCCAGCAGCGGAGGAGCGGGGCCGCTTAACTATGGCTACACCTTC.

This clone was counted at least ten times. The chain carries TRBV6-6 and TRBJ1-6; unclear D gene. The germline V gene encodes CDR1 MNHNY and CDR2 SVGAGI (reference sequence). Trimming stripped 4 bases from V and 6 bases from J, with 10 bases between. There are 14 residues in the CDR3. The CDR3, as DNA: TGTGCCAGCAGTTCTCCGGGCTCTAATTCACCCCTCCACTTT. It yields the protein CASSSPGSNSPLHF.

The chain combines TRBV4-3 with TRBJ2-5; 7 nucleotides line up with TRBD2. J lost 4 bases, V lost 0 bases, and 8 bases had no gene match. Germline CDR1 LGHNA, CDR2 YSLEER. The CDR3 runs to 16 residues. As DNA, the CDR3 is TGCGCCAGCAGCCAAGAGTCCAGCGGGACGGGAGAGACCCAGTACTTC. This codes for CASSQESSGTGETQYF.

The V gene is TRBV7-2, the J gene TRBJ1-1; no definite D call. The CDR3 loop spans 14 amino acids. With 4 bases removed from V and 6 bases from J, the gap between germline ends came to 15 bases. CDR1 is SGHTA and CDR2 is FQGNSA in the germline V gene. This CDR3 is CASSSKLRWAEAFF. The CDR3 nucleotides are TGTGCCAGCAGCTCGAAGCTGCGGTGGGCTGAAGCTTTCTTT.

The chain combines TRBV11-2 with TRBJ2-5; D is unresolved. V lost 1 base to trimming and J lost 5 bases, with 11 bases between them. Germline-derived CDR1 and CDR2 are SGHAT and FQNNGV. The CDR3 totals 14 residues. CDR3 nucleotide sequence: TGTGCCAGCAGCTTAGGTTTAGGAGAGGAGACCCAGTACTTC. Protein product: CASSLGLGEETQYF.

V gene TRBV9 combines with J gene TRBJ1-2; D gene ambiguous. This CDR3 is 15 amino acids long. Germline values: CDR1 SGDLS, CDR2 YYNGEE. V lost 0 bases, J lost 4 bases, and 13 bases lay in between. CDR3 protein: CASSVVSGVSYGYTF. For the CDR3, the DNA is TGTGCCAGCAGCGTAGTGTCCGGGGTCAGCTATGGCTACACCTTC. Variable domain in full (rest from reference TRBV9 and TRBJ1-2): DSGVTQTPKHLITATGQRVTLRCSPRSGDLSVYWYQQSLDQGLQFLIQYYNGEERAKGNILERFSAQQFPDLHSELNLSSLELGDSALYFCASSVVSGVSYGYTFGSGTRLTVV.

This chain uses TRBV5-5 with TRBJ2-7; D uncertain. This CDR3 region has 14 residues. Germline CDR1 reads SGHKS; CDR2 reads YYEKEE (reference sequence). Deletions cut 0 bases from V and 4 bases from J, with 11 bases between. The CDR3 region is CASSLAPRLYEQYF. CDR3 DNA sequence: TGTGCCAGCAGCTTGGCCCCACGGTTGTACGAGCAGTACTTC. Full variable domain (outside the CDR3, taken from reference TRBV5-5 and TRBJ2-7): DAGVTQSPTHLIKTRGQQVTLRCSPISGHKSVSWYQQVLGQGPQFIFQYYEKEERGRGNFPDRFSARQFPNYSSELNVNALLLGDSALYLCASSLAPRLYEQYFGPGTRLTVT.

The chain recombines TRBV7-6 with TRBJ2-3; maybe TRBD2 (6 bases). Germline V gene data show CDR1 as SGHVS and CDR2 as FNYEAQ. This CDR3 has 13 residues. Deletions cut 5 bases from V and 5 bases from J, with 11 bases between. The CDR3 loop is CASSTQGLDTQYF. CDR3 bases: TGTGCCAGCAGCACCCAGGGACTAGATACGCAGTATTTT.

This rearrangement joins TRBV7-6 to TRBJ2-7; possibly TRBD2 for D (6 bases). V lost 5 bases, J lost 6 bases, and 11 bases lay in between. The CDR3 sequence is 12 residues long. Germline V gene lookup returns CDR1 SGHVS and CDR2 FNYEAQ. The CDR3, as DNA: TGTGCCAGCAGCCCGGGGGAGTCCGAGCAGTACTTC. This translates into CASSPGESEQYF.